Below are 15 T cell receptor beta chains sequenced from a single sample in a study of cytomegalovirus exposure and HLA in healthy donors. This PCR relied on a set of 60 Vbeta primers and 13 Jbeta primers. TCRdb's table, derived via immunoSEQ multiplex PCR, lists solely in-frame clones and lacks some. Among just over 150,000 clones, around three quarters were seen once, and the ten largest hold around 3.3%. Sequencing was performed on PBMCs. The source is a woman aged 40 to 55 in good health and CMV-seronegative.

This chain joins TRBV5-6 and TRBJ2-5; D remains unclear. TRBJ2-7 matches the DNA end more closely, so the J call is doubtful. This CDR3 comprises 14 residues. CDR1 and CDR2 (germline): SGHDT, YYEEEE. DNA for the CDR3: TGTGCCAGCAGCTTGGTCGCGAACTCCTACGAGCAGTACTTC. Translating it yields CASSLVANSYEQYF.

Here the CDR3 DNA reads TGTGCCAGCAGTTTCGGTCAGGGGGGCTTCTACGAGCAGTACTTC. This codes for CASSFGQGGFYEQYF. The chain recombines TRBV27 with TRBJ2-7; tentatively, D is TRBD1 (7 bases). This CDR3 contains 15 residues. Germline CDR1 MNHEY, CDR2 SMNVEV (reference sequence). The V and J ends lost 3 bases and 3 bases respectively, with 15 bases between them.

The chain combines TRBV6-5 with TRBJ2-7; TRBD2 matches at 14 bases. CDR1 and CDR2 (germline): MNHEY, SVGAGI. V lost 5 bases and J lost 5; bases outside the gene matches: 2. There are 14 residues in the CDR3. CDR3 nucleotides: TGTGCCAGCAGTCGGGGACTAGCGGGGGACGAGCAGTACTTC. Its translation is CASSRGLAGDEQYF.

The CDR3 bases are TGTGCCAGCAGTTTAAGGGGTAATAATGGCTACACCTTC. It translates to CASSLRGNNGYTF. The rearrangement uses TRBV28 and TRBJ1-2, with D perhaps matching TRBD1 (5 bases). V was cut by 2 bases and J by 6 bases, with 10 bases left in between. The CDR3 covers 13 residues. Germline CDR1 is MDHEN and CDR2 is SYDVKM.

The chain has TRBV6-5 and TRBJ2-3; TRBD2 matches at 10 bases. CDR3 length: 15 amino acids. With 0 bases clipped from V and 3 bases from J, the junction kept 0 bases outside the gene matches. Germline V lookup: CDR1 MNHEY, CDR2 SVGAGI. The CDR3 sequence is CASSYSAGGTDTQYF. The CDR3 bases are TGTGCCAGCAGTTACTCAGCGGGGGGGACAGATACGCAGTATTTT.

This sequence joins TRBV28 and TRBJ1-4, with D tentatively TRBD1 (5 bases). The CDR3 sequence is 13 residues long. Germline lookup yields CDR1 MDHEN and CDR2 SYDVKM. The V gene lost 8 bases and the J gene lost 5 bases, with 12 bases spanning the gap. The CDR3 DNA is TGTGCCAGCGCCCGGGGGGGGAATGAAAAACTGTTTTTT. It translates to CASARGGNEKLFF.

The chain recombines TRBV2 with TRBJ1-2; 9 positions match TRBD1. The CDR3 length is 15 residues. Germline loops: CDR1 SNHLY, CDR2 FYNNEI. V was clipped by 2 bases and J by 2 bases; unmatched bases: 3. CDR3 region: CASSEWTGDNYGYTF. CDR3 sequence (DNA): TGTGCCAGCAGTGAATGGACAGGGGACAACTATGGCTACACCTTC.

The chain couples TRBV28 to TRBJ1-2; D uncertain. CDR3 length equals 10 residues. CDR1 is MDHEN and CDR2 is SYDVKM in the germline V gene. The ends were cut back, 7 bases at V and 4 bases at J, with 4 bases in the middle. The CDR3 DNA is TGTGCCAGCAACTTCTATGGCTACACCTTC. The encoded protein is CASNFYGYTF.

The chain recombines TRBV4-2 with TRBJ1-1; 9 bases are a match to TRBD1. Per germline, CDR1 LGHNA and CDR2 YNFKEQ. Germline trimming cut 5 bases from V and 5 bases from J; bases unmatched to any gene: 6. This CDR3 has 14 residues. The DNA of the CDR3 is TGTGCCAGCAGCATAGGACAGGGGCTAACTGAAGCTTTCTTT. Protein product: CASSIGQGLTEAFF.

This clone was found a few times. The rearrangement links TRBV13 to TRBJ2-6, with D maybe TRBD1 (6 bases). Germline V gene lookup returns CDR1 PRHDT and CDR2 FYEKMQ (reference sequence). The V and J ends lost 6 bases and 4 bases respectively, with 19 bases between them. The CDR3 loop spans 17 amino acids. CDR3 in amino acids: CASRSGVQGSGANVLTF. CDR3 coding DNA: TGTGCCAGCAGGTCCGGGGTACAGGGCTCCGGGGCCAACGTCCTGACTTTC.

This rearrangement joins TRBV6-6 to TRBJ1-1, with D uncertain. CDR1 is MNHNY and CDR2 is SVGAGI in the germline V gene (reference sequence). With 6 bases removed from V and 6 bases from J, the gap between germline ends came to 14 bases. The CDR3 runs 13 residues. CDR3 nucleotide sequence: TGTGCCAGCAGACTTCACCAAAGCGCTGAAGCTTTCTTT. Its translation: CASRLHQSAEAFF.

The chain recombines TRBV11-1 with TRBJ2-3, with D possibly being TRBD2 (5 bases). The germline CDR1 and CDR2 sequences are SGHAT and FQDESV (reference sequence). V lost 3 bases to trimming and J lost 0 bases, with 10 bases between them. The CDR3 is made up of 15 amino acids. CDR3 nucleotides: TGTGCCAGCAGCTTGGCAGGCGGGAGCACAGATACGCAGTATTTT. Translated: CASSLAGGSTDTQYF.

CDR3 region: CGARGTYNEQFF. CDR3 coding DNA: TGTGGCGCCCGGGGAACCTACAATGAGCAGTTCTTC. This chain uses TRBV28 with TRBJ2-1, with D possibly being TRBD2 (5 bases). Germline CDR1 reads MDHEN; CDR2 reads SYDVKM. This CDR3 has 12 residues.

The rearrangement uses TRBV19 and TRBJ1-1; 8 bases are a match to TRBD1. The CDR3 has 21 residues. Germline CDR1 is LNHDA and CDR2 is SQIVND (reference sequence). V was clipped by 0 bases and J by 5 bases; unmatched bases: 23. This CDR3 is CASSIDLVNGQGRGLRTEAFF. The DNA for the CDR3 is TGTGCCAGTAGTATAGATCTGGTGAATGGACAGGGCCGAGGTTTGAGGACTGAAGCTTTCTTT.

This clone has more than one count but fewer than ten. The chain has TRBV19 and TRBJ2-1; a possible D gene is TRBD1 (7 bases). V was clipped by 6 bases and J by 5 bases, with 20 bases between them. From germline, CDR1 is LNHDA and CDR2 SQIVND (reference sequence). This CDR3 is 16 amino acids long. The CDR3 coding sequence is TGTGCCAGTAGGGGGGGAGTGGGACAGTCGAACAATGAGCAGTTCTTC. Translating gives CASRGGVGQSNNEQFF.